This T cell receptor beta chain was obtained from a study of T cell clones after liver transplantation. Sorting of unstimulated PBMCs yielded separate CD3+CD4+ and CD3+CD8+ fractions. Assay: immunoSEQ multiplex PCR; the TCRdb copy retains only in-frame clones and omits some. In the table there are tens of thousands of clones, roughly 90% of which are singletons. The study, taken as a whole, reports: A larger donor-reactive than third-party decline suggested partial antigen-specific deletion.

As concerns this clone: Antigen unknown.

Trimming took 3 bases from V and 4 from J, leaving 10 bases between them. Germline assignment: CDR1 MNHEY and CDR2 SVGAGI. The CDR3 loop spans 14 amino acids. The chain combines TRBV6-5 with TRBJ1-5; no definite D call. This TCR was sampled from a human donor who received a liver transplant. Here the sequenced sample was CD4+ T cells from blood, taken before liver transplant. The CDR3 reads CASSYGSGNQPQHF. The CDR3 DNA follows: TGTGCCAGCAGTTATGGGTCCGGAAATCAGCCCCAGCATTTT.